The 23 T cell receptor beta chains presented below share a single source sample, sequenced in a study of cytomegalovirus exposure and HLA in healthy donors. Use of 60 Vbeta and 13 Jbeta primers characterized the PCR. TCRdb's copy holds only in-frame clones and misses some; the assay was immunoSEQ multiplex PCR. The data show more than 60,000 clones, 70% to 85% seen once. Sequences were obtained from PBMCs. The receptor set was obtained from a woman in her twenties or thirties in good health and CMV-seronegative.

The chain joins TRBV7-2 to TRBJ1-1, with a possible D match to TRBD1 (6 bases). There are 13 residues in the CDR3. CDR1 SGHTA and CDR2 FQGNSA come from the germline V gene. V was cut by 5 bases and J by 5 bases, with 12 bases left in between. For the CDR3, the DNA is TGTGCCAGCAGCCCCCCAGGGGTTACTGAAGCTTTCTTT. Its translation is CASSPPGVTEAFF.

The chain uses TRBV19 and TRBJ2-2; 10 bases line up with TRBD2. The CDR3 sequence is 15 residues long. J gave up 3 bases and V 5 bases, and 3 bases lay outside the gene matches. CDR1 is LNHDA and CDR2 is SQIVND in the germline V gene (reference sequence). The DNA for the CDR3 is TGTGCCAGTAGTGAGGGACTAGCGCACACCGGGGAGCTGTTTTTT. Residues: CASSEGLAHTGELFF. The complete variable domain, with remaining parts taken from reference TRBV19 and TRBJ2-2, reads DGGITQSPKYLFRKEGQNVTLSCEQNLNHDAMYWYRQDPGQGLRLIYYSQIVNDFQKGDIAEGYSVSREKKESFPLTVTSAQKNPTAFYLCASSEGLAHTGELFFGEGSRLTVL.

V and J are TRBV5-5 and TRBJ1-2; TRBD1 agrees at 8 bases. The CDR3 loop spans 18 amino acids. The trim removed 0 bases at V and 3 bases at J, leaving 13 bases unmatched. Germline V gene lookup returns CDR1 SGHKS and CDR2 YYEKEE (reference sequence). The CDR3 sequence: CASSLVGAQGAGDYGYTF. CDR3 nucleotide sequence: TGTGCCAGCAGCTTGGTTGGGGCTCAGGGGGCAGGGGACTATGGCTACACCTTC. The full variable domain, in which reference TRBV5-5 and TRBJ1-2 provide the parts outside the CDR3, is DAGVTQSPTHLIKTRGQQVTLRCSPISGHKSVSWYQQVLGQGPQFIFQYYEKEERGRGNFPDRFSARQFPNYSSELNVNALLLGDSALYLCASSLVGAQGAGDYGYTFGSGTRLTVV.

This clone was counted a few times. The rearrangement links TRBV7-2 to TRBJ1-2, with 7 bases identical to TRBD1. This CDR3 has 14 residues. The V gene's germline CDR1 is SGHTA and CDR2 FQGNSA. Germline trimming cut 4 bases from V and 8 bases from J; bases unmatched to any gene: 10. The chain's CDR3 is CASSYRDSREGYTF. CDR3 bases: TGTGCCAGCAGCTACCGGGACAGCCGAGAAGGCTACACCTTC.

The genes are TRBV19 and TRBJ1-5; tentatively, D is TRBD1 (6 bases). Germline-derived CDR1 and CDR2 are LNHDA and SQIVND (reference sequence). The CDR3 is 15 residues long. The ends were cut back, 3 bases at V and 2 bases at J, with 11 bases in the middle. The CDR3 reads CASSIPAGGNQPQHF. CDR3 DNA: TGTGCCAGTAGTATCCCTGCAGGGGGCAATCAGCCCCAGCATTTT.

V usage is TRBV28 and J usage is TRBJ2-1; D perhaps matches TRBD1 (6 bases). This CDR3 contains 15 residues. CDR1 is MDHEN and CDR2 is SYDVKM in the germline V gene. Trimming left V 6 bases short and J 4 bases short, with 16 bases between. CDR3 sequence (DNA): TGTGCCAGCAGCCAGGGGCAGGGATTTTACAATGAGCAGTTCTTC. Translated, it gives CASSQGQGFYNEQFF.

The chain carries TRBV7-6 and TRBJ2-3; 8 bases are a match to TRBD2. V gave up 5 bases and J gave up 3 bases; unmatched junction bases: 25. The CDR3 has 21 residues. Per germline, CDR1 SGHVS and CDR2 FNYEAQ. The CDR3 region has the DNA TGTGCCAGCAGCAAACGTCCCGGGACTAGTGGGGTTTCAGTGGGTACAGATACGCAGTATTTT. Residues: CASSKRPGTSGVSVGTDTQYF.

CDR3 sequence (DNA): TGCGCCAGCAGTTCCGGGGGGCCAGATACGCAGTATTTT. The encoded protein is CASSSGGPDTQYF. The V gene is TRBV5-1, the J gene TRBJ2-3; D may be TRBD2 (7 bases). The CDR3 has 13 amino acids. Deletions cut 5 bases from V and 4 bases from J, with 11 bases between. Germline values: CDR1 SGHRS, CDR2 YFSETQ. The whole variable domain, remainder taken from reference TRBV5-1 and TRBJ2-3, is KAGVTQTPRYLIKTRGQQVTLSCSPISGHRSVSWYQQTPGQGLQFLFEYFSETQRNKGNFPGRFSGRQFSNSRSEMNVSTLELGDSALYLCASSSGGPDTQYFGPGTRLTVL.

The chain is built from TRBV7-9 and TRBJ2-3, with 8 bases that match TRBD1. The V segment lost 4 bases and the J segment 2 bases; nucleotides outside the gene matches: 8. Germline V gene sequence: CDR1 SEHNR, CDR2 FQNEAQ (reference sequence). The CDR3 consists of 16 residues. For the CDR3, the DNA is TGTGCCAGCAGCTCCAACAGGGGGATGGTCACAGATACGCAGTATTTT. Its protein product is CASSSNRGMVTDTQYF. Based on the CDR3 plus reference TRBV7-9 and TRBJ2-3, the full variable domain is DTGVSQNPRHKITKRGQNVTFRCDPISEHNRLYWYRQTLGQGPEFLTYFQNEAQLEKSRLLSDRFSAERPKGSFSTLEIQRTEQGDSAMYLCASSSNRGMVTDTQYFGPGTRLTVL.

In this sample, this clone turned up a few times. The chain is built from TRBV5-8 and TRBJ1-2; 7 bases are a match to TRBD1. The CDR3 runs to 14 residues. With V trimmed by 2 bases and J by 6 bases, 7 bases remained unmatched. CDR1 is SGHTS, CDR2 YDEGEE, per germline. The CDR3 loop reads CASSLLRGRDGYTF. CDR3 nucleotide sequence: TGTGCCAGCAGCTTACTCAGGGGGAGAGATGGCTACACCTTC.

The chain recombines TRBV11-2 with TRBJ2-2, with 8 bases identical to TRBD1. The CDR3 length is 15 residues. In germline, CDR1 is SGHAT, CDR2 FQNNGV. Germline trimming cut 5 bases from V and 6 bases from J; bases unmatched to any gene: 8. Written as DNA, the CDR3 is TGTGCCAGCAGCAGGACAGGGAAATACGCCGGGGAGCTGTTTTTT. Residues: CASSRTGKYAGELFF.

The V gene is TRBV28, the J gene TRBJ1-2, with a tentative D call TRBD1 (6 bases). Germline V gene lookup returns CDR1 MDHEN and CDR2 SYDVKM. The CDR3 loop spans 14 amino acids. Trimming shortened V by 7 bases and J by 7 bases, and 19 bases separated the two germline ends. Here the CDR3 DNA reads TGTGCCAGCATTCTTTCAGGGCAGGGGACTGGCTACACCTTC. It codes for CASILSGQGTGYTF.

This rearrangement joins TRBV10-3 to TRBJ1-4; D uncertain. The V and J ends lost 10 bases and 0 bases respectively, with 12 bases between them. CDR1 and CDR2 from the germline V gene are ENHRY and SYGVKD. The CDR3 has 14 amino acids. CDR3 amino acids: CATRPVTTNEKLFF. DNA for the CDR3: TGTGCCACTAGGCCGGTGACAACTAATGAAAAACTGTTTTTT.

This rearrangement joins TRBV7-9 to TRBJ2-7; 10 bases fit TRBD2. The V segment lost 4 bases and the J segment 5 bases; nucleotides outside the gene matches: 14. The germline CDR1 and CDR2 sequences are SEHNR and FQNEAQ (reference sequence). The CDR3 runs to 17 residues. This chain's CDR3 is CASSYPLAGTYGDEQYF. The CDR3, as DNA: TGTGCCAGCAGCTACCCACTAGCGGGGACCTATGGGGACGAGCAGTACTTC. The full variable domain, in which reference TRBV7-9 and TRBJ2-7 provide the parts outside the CDR3, is DTGVSQNPRHKITKRGQNVTFRCDPISEHNRLYWYRQTLGQGPEFLTYFQNEAQLEKSRLLSDRFSAERPKGSFSTLEIQRTEQGDSAMYLCASSYPLAGTYGDEQYFGPGTRLTVT.

The table lists this clone with a few counts. The V gene is TRBV18, the J gene TRBJ2-1; 10 bases agree with TRBD2. V trimming: 3 bases; J trimming: 8 bases; junction bases outside the gene matches: 7. Looked up from germline, CDR1 is KGHSH and CDR2 is LQKENI. The CDR3 consists of 15 residues. CDR3 nucleotide sequence: TGTGCCAGCTCACCTCCGCTAGCGGGGGCCGATGAGCAGTTCTTC. Translation gives CASSPPLAGADEQFF.

This clone was detected once. The V gene is TRBV30, the J gene TRBJ1-5; D is ambiguous. Germline CDR1 and CDR2: GTSNPN and SVGIG (reference sequence). The CDR3 sequence is 13 residues long. Trimming removed 0 bases at V and 7 bases at J, with 10 bases between. The CDR3 region is CAWSVEGGQPQHF. CDR3 sequence (DNA): TGTGCCTGGAGTGTAGAGGGAGGCCAGCCCCAGCATTTT.

The chain links TRBV5-1 to TRBJ1-1; TRBD1 matches at 10 bases. The CDR3 totals 15 residues. V shed 2 bases and J 3 bases; nucleotides not matched to a gene: 4. Germline V gene data show CDR1 as SGHRS and CDR2 as YFSETQ. CDR3 protein: CASSFSGTGDTEAFF. CDR3 sequence (DNA): TGCGCCAGCAGCTTCTCCGGGACAGGGGACACTGAAGCTTTCTTT.

The chain recombines TRBV19 with TRBJ2-1, with D unresolved. Germline V CDR1 and CDR2: LNHDA, SQIVND (reference sequence). This CDR3 spans 15 amino acids. Trimming removed 7 bases from V and 2 bases from J, with 15 bases in between. The CDR3 nucleotides read TGTGCCAGTACCCGAAGTCCGGTTACCTACAATGAGCAGTTCTTC. Translation: CASTRSPVTYNEQFF.

The V gene is TRBV10-3, the J gene TRBJ1-6; 9 nucleotides agree with TRBD1. The CDR3 runs to 15 residues. Germline lookup yields CDR1 ENHRY and CDR2 SYGVKD. With 6 bases clipped from V and 7 bases from J, the junction kept 7 bases outside the gene matches. The CDR3 DNA reads as TGTGCCATCAGCGGACTGGACAGGGGCAATTCACCCCTCCACTTT. Amino acids: CAISGLDRGNSPLHF.

This clone was picked up one time. The rearrangement joins TRBV30 to TRBJ1-1, with unresolved D. Germline V gene data show CDR1 as GTSNPN and CDR2 as SVGIG (reference sequence). CDR3 length: 14 amino acids. V dropped 1 base and J dropped 0 bases, with 9 bases sitting between them. The DNA for the CDR3 is TGTGCCTGGAGTGGTCCAGATATGAACACTGAAGCTTTCTTT. It encodes CAWSGPDMNTEAFF.

This clone occurred once. The V gene is TRBV2, the J gene TRBJ2-4; D uncertain. Germline CDR1 SNHLY, CDR2 FYNNEI. This CDR3 is built from 13 residues. The V and J ends lost 9 bases and 4 bases respectively, with 13 bases between them. CDR3 amino acids: CASRSNSKNIQYF. The CDR3 bases are TGTGCCAGTCGTAGTAACAGTAAAAACATTCAGTACTTC.

The chain recombines TRBV9 with TRBJ2-1, with 7 bases that match TRBD2. This CDR3 comprises 12 residues. Germline values: CDR1 SGDLS, CDR2 YYNGEE. The trim removed 4 bases at V and 9 bases at J, leaving 4 bases unmatched. Written as DNA, the CDR3 is TGTGCCAGCAGCCCGGGGGGAGGTGAGCAGTTCTTC. It codes for CASSPGGGEQFF.

The genes are TRBV18 and TRBJ1-1; D is undetermined. V lost 3 bases and J 4 bases, leaving 18 bases between the germline ends. Germline lookup yields CDR1 KGHSH and CDR2 LQKENI. The CDR3 loop spans 16 amino acids. This CDR3 reads CASSPLGGYEGTEAFF. The DNA for the CDR3 is TGTGCCAGCTCACCCTTAGGAGGATACGAGGGCACTGAAGCTTTCTTT.